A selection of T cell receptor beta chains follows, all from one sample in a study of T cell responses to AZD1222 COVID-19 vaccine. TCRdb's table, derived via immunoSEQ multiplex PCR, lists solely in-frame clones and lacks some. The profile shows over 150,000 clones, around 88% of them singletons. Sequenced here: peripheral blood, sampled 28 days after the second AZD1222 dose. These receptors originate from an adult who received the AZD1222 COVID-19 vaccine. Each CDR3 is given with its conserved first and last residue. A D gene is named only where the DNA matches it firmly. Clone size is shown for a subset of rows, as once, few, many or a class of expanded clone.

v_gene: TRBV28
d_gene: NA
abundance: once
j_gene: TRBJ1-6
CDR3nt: TGTGCCAGCAGTTCTCGGACAGCCTCCTATAATTCACCCCTCCACTTT
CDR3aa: CASSSRTASYNSPLHF

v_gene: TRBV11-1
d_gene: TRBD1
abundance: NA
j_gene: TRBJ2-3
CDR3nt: TGTGCCAGCAGCTCCGACAGGGTCTTAGATACGCAGTATTTT
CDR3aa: CASSSDRVLDTQYF

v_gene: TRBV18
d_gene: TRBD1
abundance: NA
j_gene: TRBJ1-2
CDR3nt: TGTGCCAGCTCACCTCGGACAGGGGGCGCAGGCTATGGCTACACCTTC
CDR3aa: CASSPRTGGAGYGYTF

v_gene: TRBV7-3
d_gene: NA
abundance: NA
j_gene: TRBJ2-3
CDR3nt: TGTGCCAGCAGCCGGAAGGGGGGAAGCACAGATACGCAGTATTTT
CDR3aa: CASSRKGGSTDTQYF

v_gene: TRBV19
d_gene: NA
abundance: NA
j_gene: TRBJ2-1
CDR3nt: TGTGCCAGTAAACACCGCTACAATGAGCAGTTCTTC
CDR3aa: CASKHRYNEQFF

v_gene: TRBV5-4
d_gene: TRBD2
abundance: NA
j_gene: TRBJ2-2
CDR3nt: TGTGCCAGCAGGTCGGGACTAGCAGTCGGGGAGCTGTTTTTT
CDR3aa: CASRSGLAVGELFF

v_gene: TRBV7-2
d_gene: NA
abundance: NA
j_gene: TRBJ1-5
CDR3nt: TGTGCCAGCAGCTTAAGGGGCTGGGATCAGCATTTT
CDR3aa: CASSLRGWDQHF

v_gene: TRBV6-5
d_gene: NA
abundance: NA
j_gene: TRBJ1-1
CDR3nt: TGTGCCAGCAGTCCTCCGGGATACACTGAAGCTTTCTTT
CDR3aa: CASSPPGYTEAFF

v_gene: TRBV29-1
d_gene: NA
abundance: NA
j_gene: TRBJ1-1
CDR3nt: TGCAGCATGGGGGTCCCAGGTGAGGACACTGAAGCTTTCTTT
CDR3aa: CSMGVPGEDTEAFF

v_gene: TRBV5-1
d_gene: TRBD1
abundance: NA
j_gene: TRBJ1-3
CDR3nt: TGCGCCAGCAGCTTCAACACCCCACAGGGGGCGAGAGGAAACACCATATATTTT
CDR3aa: CASSFNTPQGARGNTIYF

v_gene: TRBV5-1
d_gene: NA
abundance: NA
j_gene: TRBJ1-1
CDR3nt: TGCGCCAGCAGCTTGTCTTCGGGAAACACTGAAGCTTTCTTT
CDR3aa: CASSLSSGNTEAFF

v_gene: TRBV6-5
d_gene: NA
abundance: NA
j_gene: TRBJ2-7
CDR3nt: TGTGCCACCCGGCCCGTCTCCTCTGGGGAGCAGTACTTC
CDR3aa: CATRPVSSGEQYF

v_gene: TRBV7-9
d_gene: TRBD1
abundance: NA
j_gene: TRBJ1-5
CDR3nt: TGTGCCAGCAGCGCGTACCGGGACAGCGGCTTTAGCAATCAGCCCCAGCATTTT
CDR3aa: CASSAYRDSGFSNQPQHF

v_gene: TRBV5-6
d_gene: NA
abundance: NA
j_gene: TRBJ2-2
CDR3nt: TGTGCCAGCAGCTGGGGGGGCCTGAACACCGGGGAGCTGTTTTTT
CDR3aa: CASSWGGLNTGELFF

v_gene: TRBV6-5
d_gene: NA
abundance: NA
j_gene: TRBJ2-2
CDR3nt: TGTGCCAGCAGTCTGAGTGCAACAAACACCGGGGAGCTGTTTTTT
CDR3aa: CASSLSATNTGELFF

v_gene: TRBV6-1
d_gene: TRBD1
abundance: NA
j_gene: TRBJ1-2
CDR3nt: TGTGCCAGCAGTGAAGCACAGGGGGCTAACGGCTACACCTTC
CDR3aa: CASSEAQGANGYTF

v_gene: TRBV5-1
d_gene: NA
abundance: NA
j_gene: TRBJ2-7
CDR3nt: TGCGCCAGCAGCTTTCTCGACCTCTCCTACGAGCAGTACTTC
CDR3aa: CASSFLDLSYEQYF